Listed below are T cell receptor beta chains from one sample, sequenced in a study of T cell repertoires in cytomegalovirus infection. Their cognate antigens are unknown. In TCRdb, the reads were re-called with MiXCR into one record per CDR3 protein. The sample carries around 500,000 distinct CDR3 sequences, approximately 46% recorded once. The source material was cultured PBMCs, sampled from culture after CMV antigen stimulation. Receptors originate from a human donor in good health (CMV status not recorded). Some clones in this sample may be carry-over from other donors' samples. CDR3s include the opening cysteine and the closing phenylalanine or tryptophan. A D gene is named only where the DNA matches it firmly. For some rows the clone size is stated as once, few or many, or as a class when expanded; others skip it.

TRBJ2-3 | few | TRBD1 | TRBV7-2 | TGTGCCAGCAGCTCATTGGGACAGGGGACCACAGATACGCAGTATTTT | CASSSLGQGTTDTQYF
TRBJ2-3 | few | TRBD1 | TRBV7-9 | TGTGCCAGCAGTCCCTCCGGGACAGGGGGCACAGATACGCAGTATTTT | CASSPSGTGGTDTQYF
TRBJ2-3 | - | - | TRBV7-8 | TGTGCCAGCAGCATTGGACAGAGCACAGATACGCAGTATTTT | CASSIGQSTDTQYF
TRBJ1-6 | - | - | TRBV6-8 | TGTGCCAGCCGAGGAGGGACCAATTCACCCCTCCACTTT | CASRGGTNSPLHF
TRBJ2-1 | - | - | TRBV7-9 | TGTGCCAGCAGCTTCGGGCTGAGAGGACACAATGAGCAGTTCTTC | CASSFGLRGHNEQFF
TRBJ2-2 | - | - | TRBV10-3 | TGTGCCATCAGTGATTTGCCGGAAAACACCGGGGAGCTGTTTTTT | CAISDLPENTGELFF
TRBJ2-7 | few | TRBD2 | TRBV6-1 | TGTGCCAGCACCGCAGCGGGGCTTACCTACGAGCAGTACTTC | CASTAAGLTYEQYF
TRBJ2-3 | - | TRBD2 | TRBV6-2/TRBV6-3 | TGTGCCAGCAGTTACTGGGGACTAGCGGAGTCGATCGAGGATACGCAGTATTTT | CASSYWGLAESIEDTQYF
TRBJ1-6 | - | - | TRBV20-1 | TGCAGTGCCCAATCGGGTGTTTCACCCCTCCACTTT | CSAQSGVSPLHF
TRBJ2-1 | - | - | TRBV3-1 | TGTGCCAGCAGCCCCGTGAGTAGCGCCAACAATGAGCAGTTCTTC | CASSPVSSANNEQFF
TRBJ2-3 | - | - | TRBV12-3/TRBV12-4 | TGTGCCAGCAGATCCCCTGGCCCCGAGGATACGCAGTATTTT | CASRSPGPEDTQYF
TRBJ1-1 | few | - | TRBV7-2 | TGTGCCAGCAGCTTAGTGGGTACCAGGCGAGTGAACACTGAAGCTTTCTTT | CASSLVGTRRVNTEAFF
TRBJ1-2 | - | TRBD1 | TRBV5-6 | TGTGCCAGCAGCCAAGGGGGCCACCACTATGGCTACACCTTC | CASSQGGHHYGYTF
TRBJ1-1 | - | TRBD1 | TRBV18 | TGTGCCAGCTCACAGGCACAGGGGGAAACAGAAGCTTTCTTT | CASSQAQGETEAFF
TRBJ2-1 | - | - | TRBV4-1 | TGCGCCAGCAGCCAAGAGAGTAAGGGGCGCGTCTACAATGAGCAGTTCTTC | CASSQESKGRVYNEQFF
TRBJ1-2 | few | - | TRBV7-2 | TGTGCCAGCAGCTCCTCCTTGGGACAAAACTACGGCTACACCTTC | CASSSSLGQNYGYTF
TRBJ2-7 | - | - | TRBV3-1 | TGTGCCAGCACTAAGAATGGGCCCTACGAGCAGTACTTC | CASTKNGPYEQYF
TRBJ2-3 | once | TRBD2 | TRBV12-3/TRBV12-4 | TGTGCCAGCAGTTTAGCGCTAACTGGACTAGTTAAAGATACGCAGTATTTT | CASSLALTGLVKDTQYF
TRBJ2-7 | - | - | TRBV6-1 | TGTGCCAGCAGTGAAGCCAGGACCGGGACCTCCTACGAGCAGTACTTC | CASSEARTGTSYEQYF
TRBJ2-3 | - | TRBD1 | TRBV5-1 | TGCGCCAGCAGCTTAACCTCAGGGGGCGCAGATACGCAGTATTTT | CASSLTSGGADTQYF
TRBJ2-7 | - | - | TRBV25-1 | TGTGCCAGCAGTGAAGATTCCCAGGGCCACGAGCAGTACTTC | CASSEDSQGHEQYF
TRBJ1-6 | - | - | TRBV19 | TGTGCCAGTAGTATTTCAGGGGAAGGTTCACCCCTCCACTTT | CASSISGEGSPLHF
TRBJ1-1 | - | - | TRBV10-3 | TGTGCCATCAGGGGGACAACCGGGAACACTGAAGCTTTCTTT | CAIRGTTGNTEAFF
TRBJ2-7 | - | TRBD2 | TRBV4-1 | TGCGCCAGCAGCCAAGAGAAGGCGGGGGGACTTTGGGAGCAGTACTTC | CASSQEKAGGLWEQYF
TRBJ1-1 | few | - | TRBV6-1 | TGTGCCAGCAGTGAATATGATAGAGACACTGAAGCTTTCTTT | CASSEYDRDTEAFF
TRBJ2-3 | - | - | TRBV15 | TGTGCCACCAGCAGAGATTCTAACGGCCCTAGCACAGATACGCAGTATTTT | CATSRDSNGPSTDTQYF
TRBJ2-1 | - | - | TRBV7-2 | TGTGCCAGCAGCACAACGACTAGGCCTGAGCAGTTCTTC | CASSTTTRPEQFF
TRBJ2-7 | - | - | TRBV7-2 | TGTGCCAGCAGCCCCACGCCCGGGGGGCTCTACGAGCAGTACTTC | CASSPTPGGLYEQYF
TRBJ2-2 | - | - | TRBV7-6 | TGTGCCAGCAGCCCCGCGTGGGCCGGGGAGCTGTTTTTT | CASSPAWAGELFF
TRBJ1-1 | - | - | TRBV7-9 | TGTGCCAGCAGCTTAATCGGGGGGCCGAACACTGAAGCTTTCTTT | CASSLIGGPNTEAFF
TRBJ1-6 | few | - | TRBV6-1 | TGTGCCAGCTTAACAGGGAATAATTCACCCCTCCACTTT | CASLTGNNSPLHF
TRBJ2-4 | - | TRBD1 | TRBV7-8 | TGTGCCAGCAGCCCAGAGGACAGGCTAATTGTTCAGTACTTC | CASSPEDRLIVQYF
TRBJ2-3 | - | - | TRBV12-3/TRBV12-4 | TGTGCCAGCAGTTCCCTGAGGGGCACAGATACGCAGTATTTT | CASSSLRGTDTQYF
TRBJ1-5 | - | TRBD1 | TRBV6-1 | TGTGCCAGCAGACCTAGGACAGGCAGGAGCAATCAGCCCCAGCATTTT | CASRPRTGRSNQPQHF
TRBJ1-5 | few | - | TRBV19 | TGTGCCAGTAGCCAGACAGGTTTCAATCAGCCCCAGCATTTT | CASSQTGFNQPQHF
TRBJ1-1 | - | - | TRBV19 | TGTGCCAGTAGTTTGGGTTGGGACACTGAAGCTTTCTTT | CASSLGWDTEAFF
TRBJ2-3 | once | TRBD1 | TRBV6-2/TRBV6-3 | TGTGCCAGCAGTACCCTGGACAGGGCCAAGCGCACAGATACGCAGTATTTT | CASSTLDRAKRTDTQYF
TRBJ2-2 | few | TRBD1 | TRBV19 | TGTGCCAGTAGGCAGGGGGCCGGGGCCGGGGAGCTGTTTTTT | CASRQGAGAGELFF
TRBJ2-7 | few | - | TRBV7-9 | TGTGCCAGCAGCTCTAGGCGGGACAGCTTTGGCGAGCAGTACTTC | CASSSRRDSFGEQYF
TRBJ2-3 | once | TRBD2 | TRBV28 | TGTGCCAGCAGGGGAGGGAGCGCAGATACGCAGTATTTT | CASRGGSADTQYF
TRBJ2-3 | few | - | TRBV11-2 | TGTGCCAGCAGCCCTAGTGGGGGCCCCACAGATACGCAGTATTTT | CASSPSGGPTDTQYF
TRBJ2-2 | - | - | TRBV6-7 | TGTGCCAGCAGTTACTCGGGGCACCCGGGGACCGGGGAGCTGTTTTTT | CASSYSGHPGTGELFF
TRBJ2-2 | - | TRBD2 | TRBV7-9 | TGTGCCAGCAGCCACCTAGCGGGAGTATGGACCGGGGAGCTGTTTTTT | CASSHLAGVWTGELFF